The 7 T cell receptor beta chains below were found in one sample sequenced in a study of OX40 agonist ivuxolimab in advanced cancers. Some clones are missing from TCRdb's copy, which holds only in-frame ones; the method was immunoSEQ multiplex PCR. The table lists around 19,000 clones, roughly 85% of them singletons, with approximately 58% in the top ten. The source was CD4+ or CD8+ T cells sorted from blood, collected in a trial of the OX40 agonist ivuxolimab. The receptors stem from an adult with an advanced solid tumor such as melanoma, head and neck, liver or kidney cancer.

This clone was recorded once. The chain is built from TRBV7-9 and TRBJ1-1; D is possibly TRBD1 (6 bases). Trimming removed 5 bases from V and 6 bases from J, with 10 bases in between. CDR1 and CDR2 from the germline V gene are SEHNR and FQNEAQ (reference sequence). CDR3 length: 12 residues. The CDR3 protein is CASSIGGPEAFF. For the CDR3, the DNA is TGTGCCAGCAGCATCGGGGGCCCTGAAGCTTTCTTT.

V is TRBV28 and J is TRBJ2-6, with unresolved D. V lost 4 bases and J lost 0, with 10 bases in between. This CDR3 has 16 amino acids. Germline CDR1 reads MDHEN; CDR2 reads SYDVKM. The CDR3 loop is CASSSIQVSGANVLTF. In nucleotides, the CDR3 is TGTGCCAGCAGTTCTATCCAGGTCTCTGGGGCCAACGTCCTGACTTTC.

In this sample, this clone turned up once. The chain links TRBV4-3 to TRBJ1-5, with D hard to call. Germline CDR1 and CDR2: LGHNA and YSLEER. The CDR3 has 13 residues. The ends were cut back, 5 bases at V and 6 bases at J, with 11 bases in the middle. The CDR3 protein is CASSFGLGQPQHF. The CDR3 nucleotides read TGCGCCAGCAGCTTCGGTCTGGGTCAGCCCCAGCATTTT.

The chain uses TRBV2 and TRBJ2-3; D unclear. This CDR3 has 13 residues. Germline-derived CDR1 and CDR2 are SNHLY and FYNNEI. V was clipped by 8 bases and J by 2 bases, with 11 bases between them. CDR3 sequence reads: CASRGSLTDTQYF. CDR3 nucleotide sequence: TGTGCCAGCCGAGGCAGCCTCACAGATACGCAGTATTTT. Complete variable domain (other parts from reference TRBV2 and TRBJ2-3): EPEVTQTPSHQVTQMGQEVILRCVPISNHLYFYWYRQILGQKVEFLVSFYNNEISEKSEIFDDQFSVERPDGSNFTLKIRSTKLEDSAMYFCASRGSLTDTQYFGPGTRLTVL.

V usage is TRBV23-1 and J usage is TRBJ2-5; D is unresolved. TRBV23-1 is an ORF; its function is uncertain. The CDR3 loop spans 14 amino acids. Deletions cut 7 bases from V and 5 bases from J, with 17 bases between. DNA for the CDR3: TGCGCCAGCACCCCTGCCGGAGCCGGGGAGACCCAGTACTTC. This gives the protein CASTPAGAGETQYF.

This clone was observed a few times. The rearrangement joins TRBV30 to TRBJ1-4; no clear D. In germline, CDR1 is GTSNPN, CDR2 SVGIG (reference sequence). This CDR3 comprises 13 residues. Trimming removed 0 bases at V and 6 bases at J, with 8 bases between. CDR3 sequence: CAWSVRVDEKLFF. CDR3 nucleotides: TGTGCCTGGAGTGTGAGGGTGGATGAAAAACTGTTTTTT.

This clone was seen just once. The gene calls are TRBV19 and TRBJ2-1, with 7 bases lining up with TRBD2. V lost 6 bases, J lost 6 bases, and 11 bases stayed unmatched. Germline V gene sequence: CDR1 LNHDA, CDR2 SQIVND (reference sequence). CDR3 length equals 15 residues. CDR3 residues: CASRVGGGPGNEQFF. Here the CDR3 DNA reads TGTGCCAGTAGAGTGGGGGGAGGGCCGGGCAATGAGCAGTTCTTC.